This entry features one T cell receptor beta chain sequence. What it recognizes is unknown. Since a much larger clone is just one base distant, this may be a read error. A sample-barcoded 5' primer and a J-beta primer mix were used in a second PCR of roughly 7 to 12 cycles. Each of the samples gave a minimum of 2.5 million paired-end reads that contained CDR3. TCRdb recomputed calls from the 5' RACE reads with MiXCR, one row per CDR3 protein. The profile covers 550,000 to 650,000 distinct CDR3 sequences, with 25% to 35% appearing a single time and around 16% taken by the ten largest. These data come from a study of blood T cells in healthy people across ages. Study-level results: Older individuals had lower TCR beta diversity per million T cells (the decline was roughly linear). Unsorted PBMCs blocked a conclusive comparison of naive and antigen-experienced cells.

The CDR3 consists of 16 residues. V lost 2 bases, J lost 6 bases, and 9 bases stayed unmatched. V usage is TRBV12-3 or TRBV12-4 and J usage is TRBJ2-2; 7 bases line up with TRBD1. Input material: blood. The sequence came from a woman of 80 years or more in good health. The DNA of the CDR3 is TGTGCCAGCAGTTTAATAACAGGGGCGGTCCCCGGGGAGCTGTTTTTT. Translation: CASSLITGAVPGELFF.